This TCR beta chain was profiled in a study of Ad26.COV2.S vaccination and SARS-CoV-2 variants. About the research overall: Enrolled in COV1001, the donor was in the Ad26.COV2.S trial arm, which received the vaccine. Recipients of Ad26.COV2.S got it intramuscularly, once or twice 56 days apart.

Measured with immunoSEQ multiplex PCR; TCRdb has only the in-frame clones, and not every one. This sample has roughly 320,000 clones, with about 86% found just once. Turning to this clone: Its antigen is undetermined.

Points from the study as a whole: Recipients of either vaccine or placebo displayed similar breadth of non-spike TCRs.

Treatment specified: some 20 received Ad26.COV2.S at low or high dose, single or two shots; about five received placebo; per-sample allocation not given. On day 63 after the first injection, vaccine and placebo recipients gave samples. Sequencing was performed on peripheral blood, taken in a trial of Ad26.COV2.S vaccine versus placebo. This TCR was sampled from a person between 18 and 60 years old who received the Ad26.COV2.S COVID-19 vaccine or a placebo.

CDR3 DNA sequence: TGTGCCAGCAGATACCCGGGACTGAACACTGAAGCTTTCTTT. It specifies CASRYPGLNTEAFF. The chain recombines TRBV6-5 with TRBJ1-1; D may be TRBD1 (5 bases). This CDR3 comprises 14 residues. V dropped 6 bases and J dropped 0 bases, with 11 bases sitting between them. Germline CDR1 MNHEY, CDR2 SVGAGI.